This T cell receptor beta chain stems from a study of T-cell memory formation after mild COVID-19. About the research overall: Largely donor-specific sequence clusters came from two donors. Study-wide results and limits: CD4+ bias marked clones expanding day 15 to 37, unlike balanced contracting clones. Cross-reactive memory seemingly joined, as some responding clones were found in pre-infection memory.

Concerning this clonotype itself: Its antigen is still unknown.

TCR alpha and TCR beta cDNA libraries carrying sample barcodes and UMIs were produced by 5'RACE using constant-segment primers. Each CDR3 protein gets one entry after TCRdb re-called the 5' RACE reads with MiXCR. The repertoire consists of a few hundred thousand distinct CDR3 sequences, with 20% to 25% occurring once and the leading ten covering approximately 12%. The CDR3 runs to 15 residues. Trimming took 3 bases from V and 4 from J; bases not matched to a gene: 6. Germline V gene sequence: CDR1 SGHTA, CDR2 FQGNSA. V and J are TRBV7-2 and TRBJ2-1; 7 bases fit TRBD1. This clonotype originated in an adult woman who had mild COVID-19 (a few samples of this study predate the infection). Cell type and time point are not known. Input material: PBMCs or a T cell subset sorted from them (not recorded which). CDR3 region: CASSFDRDGYNEQFF. CDR3 sequence (DNA): TGTGCCAGCAGCTTTGACAGGGATGGGTACAATGAGCAGTTCTTC.